The 27 T cell receptor beta chains below come from one sample, sequenced in a study of patients and donors after allogeneic stem cell transplantation. TCRdb called the RT-PCR reads again in MiXCR, with one record for every CDR3 protein. The table has about 200,000 distinct CDR3 sequences, 40% to 45% seen once; the top ten hold 30% to 35%. The sample comprised blood, either unsorted or a sorted T cell fraction (not recorded which). The source of these receptors is a human donor who was either an allogeneic HSCT recipient or a stem cell or donor lymphocyte infusion donor (not recorded which). It is not recorded whose cells these are; they may come from a transplant donor.

The chain joins TRBV6-6 to TRBJ2-3; D gene unclear. From germline, CDR1 is MNHNY and CDR2 SVGAGI (reference sequence). The CDR3 loop spans 15 amino acids. With 2 bases removed from V and 5 bases from J, the gap between germline ends came to 14 bases. This CDR3 reads CASSYLGPNGDTQYF. As DNA, the CDR3 is TGTGCCAGCAGTTACCTGGGCCCCAACGGAGATACGCAGTATTTT.

CDR3 in DNA: TGTGCCAGCAGCTTAGGCGGACTAGCGCCCAACACCGGGGAGCTGTTTTTT. It specifies CASSLGGLAPNTGELFF. The chain joins TRBV13 to TRBJ2-2, with TRBD2 matching over 9 bases. Germline V gene lookup returns CDR1 PRHDT and CDR2 FYEKMQ (reference sequence). This CDR3 region has 17 residues. V was pared by 0 bases and J by 2 bases, with 4 bases of the junction left unmatched.

By share of the sample, this clonotype is medium-sized. The chain is built from TRBV29-1 and TRBJ1-2; 7 nucleotides align to TRBD1. With 4 bases clipped from V and 4 bases from J, the junction kept 6 bases outside the gene matches. The CDR3 has 13 amino acids. Germline V gene lookup returns CDR1 SQVTM and CDR2 ANQGSEA. The CDR3 reads CSVVQGDGYGYTF. In DNA, the CDR3 is TGCAGCGTTGTTCAGGGGGACGGCTATGGCTACACCTTC.

This clonotype has only a few counts. This sequence joins TRBV7-2 and TRBJ2-1, with TRBD2 matching 13 bases. From germline, CDR1 is SGHTA and CDR2 FQGNSA. The CDR3 totals 18 residues. V gave up 2 bases and J gave up 5 bases; unmatched junction bases: 9. CDR3 region: CASSLRPPLAGGHNEQFF. The CDR3 nucleotides are TGTGCCAGCAGCTTAAGACCCCCACTAGCGGGAGGGCACAATGAGCAGTTCTTC.

CDR3: CATSRDLPDEQFF. In DNA form, the CDR3 reads TGTGCCACCAGCAGAGATTTACCCGATGAGCAGTTCTTC. The chain joins TRBV15 to TRBJ2-1; no firm D call. This CDR3 comprises 13 residues. CDR1 and CDR2 (germline): LNHNV, YYDKDF (reference sequence). Trimming took off 0 bases at V and 8 bases at J, with 8 bases between the two ends.

The V gene is TRBV6-6, the J gene TRBJ2-4; 10 bases match TRBD1. CDR1 is MNHNY, CDR2 SVGAGI, per germline (reference sequence). Trimming at V came to 0 bases and at J to 6 bases, leaving 2 bases not matched to a gene. The CDR3 length is 15 residues. The CDR3 protein is CASSYSDRGRNIQYF. CDR3 coding DNA: TGTGCCAGCAGTTACTCAGACAGGGGGCGAAACATTCAGTACTTC.

V gene TRBV5-6 combines with J gene TRBJ1-2, with D hard to call. Per the germline V gene, CDR1 is SGHDT and CDR2 is YYEEEE. Trimming removed 3 bases at V and 7 bases at J, with 10 bases between. The CDR3 extends over 12 amino acids. CDR3 protein: CASSWGGIGYTF. CDR3 DNA: TGTGCCAGCAGCTGGGGAGGAATTGGCTACACCTTC. Complete variable domain (other parts from reference TRBV5-6 and TRBJ1-2): DAGVTQSPTHLIKTRGQQVTLRCSPKSGHDTVSWYQQALGQGPQFIFQYYEEEERQRGNFPDRFSGHQFPNYSSELNVNALLLGDSALYLCASSWGGIGYTFGSGTRLTVV.

There are a few counts of this clonotype. The rearrangement uses TRBV5-1 and TRBJ1-1; no firm D call. From germline, CDR1 is SGHRS and CDR2 YFSETQ. The CDR3 is 14 residues long. V was clipped by 2 bases and J by 1 base, with 9 bases between them. The CDR3 loop is CASSFGEKNTEAFF. As DNA, the CDR3 is TGCGCCAGCAGCTTCGGGGAAAAGAACACTGAAGCTTTCTTT.

This chain joins TRBV6-5 and TRBJ2-2; D may correspond to TRBD1 or TRBD2 (5 bases each). This CDR3 spans 14 amino acids. The V gene lost 2 bases and the J gene lost 7 bases, with 11 bases spanning the gap. Germline V gene data show CDR1 as MNHEY and CDR2 as SVGAGI. CDR3 in DNA: TGTGCCAGCAGTTACGAGGGGAACCGCGGGGAGCTGTTTTTT. It is translated as CASSYEGNRGELFF.

The V call is TRBV6-2 or TRBV6-3, the J call TRBJ2-1, with D possibly TRBD1 on 5 matching bases. Deletions cut 5 bases from V and 7 bases from J, with 6 bases between. In germline, CDR1 is MNHEY, CDR2 SVGEGT. This CDR3 region has 11 residues. The CDR3 bases are TGTGCCAGCAGTACAGGAAATGAGCAGTTCTTC. Translation gives CASSTGNEQFF.

The chain combines TRBV12-3 or TRBV12-4 with TRBJ1-4; D gene uncertain. This CDR3 region has 15 residues. Between the trimmed V and J ends, which lost 5 bases and 8 bases, there was a span of 18 bases. The CDR3 nucleotides read TGTGCCAGCAGTCCCTCCCGCGGACTAGAGGAAAAACTGTTTTTT. Residues: CASSPSRGLEEKLFF.

In this sample, this clonotype turned up a few times. CDR3 protein: CAINEGSRSNQPQHF. The DNA for the CDR3 is TGTGCCATCAACGAGGGGTCTAGAAGCAATCAGCCCCAGCATTTT. The V call is TRBV2, the J call TRBJ1-5; D is possibly TRBD1 (5 bases). This CDR3 region has 15 residues. V was shortened by 10 bases and J by 1 base, with 17 bases between the two germline ends. Germline V CDR1 and CDR2: SNHLY, FYNNEI.

The rearrangement uses TRBV5-1 and TRBJ1-4; D gene ambiguous. The CDR3 runs to 13 residues. Germline CDR1 reads SGHRS; CDR2 reads YFSETQ. V lost 4 bases and J lost 0, with 4 bases in between. CDR3 sequence reads: CASSGTTNEKLFF. CDR3 DNA: TGCGCCAGCAGCGGGACAACTAATGAAAAACTGTTTTTT.

The table lists this clonotype with a few counts. The chain couples TRBV6-5 to TRBJ1-5, with D perhaps matching TRBD1 (5 bases). This CDR3 has 17 amino acids. CDR1 MNHEY and CDR2 SVGAGI come from the germline V gene. Trimming removed 0 bases from V and 6 bases from J, with 18 bases in between. The CDR3 sequence: CASSYSYRTLGRQPQHF. The CDR3 bases are TGTGCCAGCAGTTACTCGTACAGGACCCTCGGCCGTCAGCCCCAGCATTTT.

This clonotype was detected only a few times. The chain links TRBV29-1 to TRBJ2-7, with a tentative D call TRBD2 (6 bases). Trimming shortened V by 7 bases and J by 0 bases, and 10 bases separated the two germline ends. Germline V lookup: CDR1 SQVTM, CDR2 ANQGSEA. This CDR3 has 12 residues. The CDR3 coding sequence is TGCAGCGGCGGGATAACCTCCTACGAGCAGTACTTC. It encodes CSGGITSYEQYF.

DNA of the CDR3: TGTGCCAGTAGCCAACTCCGGGACCGCGTTAGAAATCAGCCCCAGCATTTT. Its protein product is CASSQLRDRVRNQPQHF. The chain combines TRBV19 with TRBJ1-5; possibly TRBD1 for D (5 bases). V was cut by 6 bases and J by 4 bases, with 22 bases left in between. The CDR3 is 17 amino acids. Germline CDR1 and CDR2: LNHDA and SQIVND (reference sequence).

This clonotype is a singleton in its sample. Germline is not matched at one junction end, which may reflect a read error. The J gene is TRBJ2-1, the V gene TRBV7-7, with 9 positions matching TRBD1. Germline lookup yields CDR1 SSHAT and CDR2 FNYEAQ (reference sequence). The CDR3 spans 14 residues. The CDR3 loop reads CASSPGTGTNEQFF. In nucleotides, the CDR3 is TGTGCTAGCAGCCCGGGGACAGGGACTAATGAGCAGTTCTTC.

This chain uses TRBV12-3 or TRBV12-4 with TRBJ2-7; TRBD2 agrees at 7 bases. The CDR3 consists of 15 residues. Trimming at V came to 2 bases and at J to 3 bases, leaving 7 bases not matched to a gene. The DNA of the CDR3 is TGTGCCAGCAGTTTACGGACTAGTGAGAACTACGAGCAGTACTTC. It is translated as CASSLRTSENYEQYF.

This clonotype was counted only a few times. This chain joins TRBV18 and TRBJ1-1; D call uncertain. Germline assignment: CDR1 KGHSH and CDR2 LQKENI. The CDR3 length is 14 residues. Trimming cost V 3 bases and J 5 bases, with 13 bases left between them. CDR3 protein: CASSPEWARTEAFF. Here the CDR3 DNA reads TGTGCCAGCTCACCCGAGTGGGCGCGGACTGAAGCTTTCTTT.

V gene TRBV12-3 or TRBV12-4 combines with J gene TRBJ1-5, with no clear D. Trimming shortened V by 1 base and J by 3 bases, and 7 bases separated the two germline ends. This CDR3 spans 14 amino acids. CDR3 sequence: CASSLEQHNQPQHF. CDR3 nucleotide sequence: TGTGCCAGCAGTTTAGAACAGCACAATCAGCCCCAGCATTTT.

The chain joins TRBV20-1 to TRBJ2-1; 14 nucleotides match TRBD2. The junction had 10 bases not matched to a gene; V was cut back by 2 bases and J by 7 bases. Germline lookup yields CDR1 DFQATT and CDR2 SNEGSKA (reference sequence). The CDR3 has 17 residues. In DNA, the CDR3 is TGCAGTGCTAGAACCAGGGGACTAGCGGGAGAAGGAAATGAGCAGTTCTTC. Translation gives CSARTRGLAGEGNEQFF.

In its sample, this clonotype is medium-sized. The chain couples TRBV7-6 to TRBJ1-1; D might be TRBD1 (6 bases). Germline V gene data show CDR1 as SGHVS and CDR2 as FNYEAQ. Between the trimmed V and J ends, which lost 3 bases and 0 bases, there was a span of 8 bases. This CDR3 region has 14 residues. The CDR3 protein is CASSFGQLNTEAFF. The CDR3 DNA sequence: TGTGCCAGCAGCTTCGGACAGTTGAACACTGAAGCTTTCTTT.

DNA for the CDR3: TGCAGTGCTAGTGAATTTGGGGACCCAGGAGCCGGTGGCTACGAGCAGTACTTC. Protein sequence: CSASEFGDPGAGGYEQYF. The genes are TRBV20-1 and TRBJ2-7; D possibly matches TRBD1 or TRBD2 (5 bases each). The CDR3 is 18 residues long. The germline V and J ends were trimmed by 3 bases and 3 bases, with 27 bases remaining between them. The germline CDR1 and CDR2 sequences are DFQATT and SNEGSKA (reference sequence).

The sample holds a few counts of this clonotype. The V gene is TRBV12-3 or TRBV12-4, the J gene TRBJ1-5, with 10 bases lining up with TRBD1. The CDR3 runs 19 residues. V lost 4 bases, J lost 1 base, and 13 bases stayed unmatched. The CDR3 reads CASSSGQGPRGPSNQPQHF. The CDR3 DNA reads TGTGCCAGCAGTTCGGGACAGGGGCCCAGAGGCCCCAGCAATCAGCCCCAGCATTTT.

V gene TRBV2 combines with J gene TRBJ1-1; D unresolved. V was pared by 4 bases and J by 6 bases, with 12 bases between. Germline V gives CDR1 SNHLY, CDR2 FYNNEI. This CDR3 region has 13 residues. The CDR3: CASSVVPSAEAFF. The CDR3 DNA is TGTGCCAGCAGTGTGGTCCCGAGCGCTGAAGCTTTCTTT.

This chain uses TRBV11-2 with TRBJ1-1; D unresolved. V lost 4 bases and J lost 3, with 15 bases in between. The germline gives CDR1 SGHAT, CDR2 FQNNGV. This CDR3 region has 15 residues. The CDR3 reads CASSSLRGPDTEAFF. Here the CDR3 DNA reads TGTGCCAGCAGCTCCCTACGCGGTCCGGACACTGAAGCTTTCTTT. Full variable domain (missing parts from reference TRBV11-2 and TRBJ1-1): EAGVAQSPRYKIIEKRQSVAFWCNPISGHATLYWYQQILGQGPKLLIQFQNNGVVDDSQLPKDRFSAERLKGVDSTLKIQPAKLEDSAVYLCASSSLRGPDTEAFFGQGTRLTVV.

This clonotype has only a few counts. The V call is TRBV6-5, the J call TRBJ1-1, with 9 bases lining up with TRBD1. J gave up 6 bases and V 4 bases, and 6 bases lay outside the gene matches. This CDR3 spans 14 amino acids. Germline V gives CDR1 MNHEY, CDR2 SVGAGI. CDR3 in amino acids: CASSLGQGWAEAFF. The CDR3 nucleotides are TGTGCCAGCAGTTTGGGACAGGGTTGGGCTGAAGCTTTCTTT.